This T cell receptor (beta chain) was observed in a study of beta chain features in type 1 diabetes (dated by TCRdb to the late 2010s). For the study in its entirety: No differences in mean age, gender distribution, total cell number or subset yield were found between patients and healthy donors. A total of some 100,000,000 sorted cells were examined across all samples, and the number of cells per subset was strongly correlated with RNA yield. Regulatory and stem cell-like memory subsets were obtained from only 8 patients and about 8 healthy donors, while naive and central memory subsets were obtained from all 30 or so donors. In the study, TCRB repertoires of sorted circulating CD4+ T cell subsets from recently diagnosed type 1 diabetes patients were compared with those of matched healthy donors.

From each donor, a single peripheral blood sample of approximately 0.11 L on average was drawn into heparinised tubes. A BD FACSAria II was used to sort naive, central memory, regulatory and stem cell-like memory CD4+ T cells with a panel that included CD45RO, CCR7, CD25, CD127, CD95 and CD27. Every sorted population had a purity above 95%. Right away, PBMCs were isolated by Lymphoprep density gradient centrifugation and were stained directly, with no culture step. So that batch effects would be minimized, each experiment stained and sorted samples in pairs, pairing one healthy donor with one patient. The entire amount of isolated RNA was reverse transcribed using the High Capacity cDNA Reverse Transcription Kit, so the sequenced TCRB transcripts were expressed ones. Naive, central memory and regulatory T cell samples underwent deep immunoSEQ sequencing, averaging around 3.6 million total reads per sample. Sorted cells were lysed in RLT buffer, and RNA was extracted using DNase-treated RNeasy Micro or Mini kits according to cell number. Each cell subset was processed on its own to prevent cross-contamination, while patient and healthy donor samples were processed together. The immunoSEQ multiplex PCR was used to amplify TCRB sequences from cDNA, generating 87-bp fragments that spanned the CDR3 region. Sequencing of the amplicons was performed on the Illumina HiSeq platform. The paper's processing steps were these. PCR bias was corrected computationally using synthetic template baselines, and reads within Hamming distance 2 were collapsed, with unmergeable singletons discarded. Reads were aligned against IMGT so that V, D and J genes, CDR3 length and insertions or deletions at six rearrangement sites could be assigned. Within each subset, clonotype counts were normalized to sorted cell number, and only after that were true diversity and Gini coefficients computed with the tcR R package. Repertoire sharing was quantified using the overlap coefficient calculated on TCRB nucleotide sequences. Out-of-frame TCRB sequences from naive cells were analyzed to stand in for the pre-selection repertoire. This immuneACCESS table, as held by TCRdb, lists in-frame sequences with V and J called but not all clones. Of the missing ones, under half trace to an unresolved V gene in checked studies; the others have no known cause. The V and J calls and the clone size are those of that table, but D and trimming were determined from the DNA. In this sample the table shows a few hundred thousand clones, roughly an eighth of which occur a single time. Of the sample, over 0.015% falls within the top ten clones.

Results and caveats for the whole study, not just this receptor: At VDJ recombination sites, patients with type 1 diabetes made fewer insertions and deleted more nucleotides, a pattern implying thymic rearrangement abnormalities. Because cDNA rather than genomic DNA was sequenced, highly expressing activated cells could have been over-represented, although no difference in activation and CD3 levels was found between groups. Because the HLA sub-analyses included only small numbers of individuals, any influence of HLA type on TCRB rearrangement was left unresolved. Naive, central memory and regulatory TCRB repertoires appeared to be more similar among patients than among healthy donors. Shorter templates might have been favored by PCR, but patient and control samples were amplified and corrected together, so both groups would have been affected equally by any skew. A moderate but significant shortening of TCRB CDR3 length was observed in type 1 diabetes patients in all four CD4+ subsets.

In its sample, this clone was seen a few times. The antigen it binds to is not known. Within one base of it there is no much larger clone, and no base qualities were kept. Counted from cysteine to phenylalanine, this CDR3 has 11 amino acids. Only CDR3 DNA remains: 33 bases, in frame from the first base. Cut back by 10 bases and 5 bases, the V and J ends lie 11 bases apart. According to the germline V gene (reference sequence), CDR1 reads LNHDA and CDR2 reads SQIVND. This sequence uses TRBV19 and TRBJ2-5; a tentative D match to TRBD2 spans 5 bases. The clonotype was recovered from a man aged 25 to 40 with type 1 diabetes. The sample consisted of naive CD4+ T cells from blood. The cell subset or site label, as the study defines it: true naive CD4+ T cells. The DNA sequence is given as TGTGCCACTATTGAGGGCGAGACCCAGTACTTC. It is translated as CATIEGETQYF.